This TCR beta chain emerged from a study of blood T cells in healthy people across ages. Study details: Template switching retrieved approximately one barcoded beta molecule for each two T cells.

J gave up 5 bases and V 1 base, and 3 bases lay outside the gene matches. This CDR3 has 17 amino acids. In germline, CDR1 is SGHTA, CDR2 FQGNSA. With a J-beta primer mix and a sample-barcoded 5' primer, a second PCR ran about 7 to 12 cycles. TCRdb re-derived calls from the 5' RACE reads in MiXCR, one entry per CDR3 protein. The sample includes about 1 million distinct CDR3 sequences, 40% to 45% of them seen just once. The chain links TRBV7-2 to TRBJ2-1; 15 bases are shared with TRBD2. The clonotype originates from a woman aged 55-70 years in good health. Sequencing was carried out using blood. The CDR3 DNA reads TGTGCCAGCAGCTTAGAGGGGACTAGCGGGGGGAACAATGAGCAGTTCTTC. Translation: CASSLEGTSGGNNEQFF.